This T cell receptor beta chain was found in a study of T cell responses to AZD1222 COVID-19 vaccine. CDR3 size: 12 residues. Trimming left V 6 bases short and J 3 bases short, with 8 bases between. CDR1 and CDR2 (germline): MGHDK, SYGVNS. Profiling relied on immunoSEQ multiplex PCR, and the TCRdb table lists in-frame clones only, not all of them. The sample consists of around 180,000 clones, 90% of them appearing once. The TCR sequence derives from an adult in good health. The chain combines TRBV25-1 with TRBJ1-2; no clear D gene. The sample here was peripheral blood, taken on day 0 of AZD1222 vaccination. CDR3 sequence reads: CASSDRYYGYTF. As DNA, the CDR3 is TGTGCCAGCAGCGATCGGTACTATGGCTACACCTTC.